Shown below are 29 T cell receptor beta chains from a single sample sequenced in a study of blood T cells in healthy people across ages. For the second PCR, which ran for roughly 7 to 11 cycles, a sample-barcoded 5' primer and a J-beta primer mix were used. From the 5' RACE reads, TCRdb called clonotypes with MiXCR, one entry per CDR3 protein. The profile shows about 1.7 million distinct CDR3 sequences, over 25% of them singletons. The sequenced sample was blood. Receptor source: a woman in her twenties or thirties in good health.

This clonotype has a count of ten or more. The chain uses TRBV29-1 and TRBJ2-7; D not certain. V was clipped by 3 bases and J by 0 bases, with 6 bases between them. This CDR3 contains 12 residues. Germline CDR1 SQVTM, CDR2 ANQGSEA. DNA for the CDR3: TGCAGCGTTGAGGGCTCCTCCTACGAGCAGTACTTC. Translated: CSVEGSSYEQYF.

In DNA, the CDR3 is TGTGCCACCAAGGACAGGAGACGAGGGGAACTGTTTTTT. It translates to CATKDRRRGELFF. This chain connects TRBV15 to TRBJ1-4, with TRBD1 matching over 7 bases. Germline V lookup: CDR1 LNHNV, CDR2 YYDKDF (reference sequence). This CDR3 comprises 13 residues. V lost 7 bases to trimming and J lost 12 bases; unmatched junction nucleotides: 11.

This clonotype turned up a few times. The V and J genes are TRBV20-1 and TRBJ2-7; tentative D call: TRBD2 (6 bases). Trimming removed 5 bases from V and 6 bases from J, with 26 bases in between. Germline lookup yields CDR1 DFQATT and CDR2 SNEGSKA (reference sequence). This CDR3 region has 16 residues. The CDR3 loop is CSAQPDPRGNPLEQYF. The CDR3 region has the DNA TGCAGTGCTCAACCCGACCCTCGGGGGAACCCCCTCGAGCAGTACTTC.

The genes are TRBV28 and TRBJ2-1; 13 bases agree with TRBD2. The CDR3 length is 15 residues. Germline V CDR1 and CDR2: MDHEN, SYDVKM. Unmatched junction bases numbered 6, after V lost 4 bases and J lost 9 bases. The CDR3 DNA reads TGTGCCAGCAGTTCACTAGCGGGGGGGCAAAGTGAGCAGTTCTTC. This sequence encodes CASSSLAGGQSEQFF. Full variable domain (missing parts from reference TRBV28 and TRBJ2-1): DVKVTQSSRYLVKRTGEKVFLECVQDMDHENMFWYRQDPGLGLRLIYFSYDVKMKEKGDIPEGYSVSREKKERFSLILESASTNQTSMYLCASSSLAGGQSEQFFGPGTRLTVL.

This clonotype was seen more than once but under ten times. This chain connects TRBV4-1 to TRBJ2-1, with 8 bases lining up with TRBD1. From germline, CDR1 is MGHRA and CDR2 YSYEKL. The V gene end was trimmed by 4 bases and the J gene end by 7 bases; junction bases not matched to a gene: 18. This CDR3 region has 18 residues. DNA for the CDR3: TGCGCCAGCAGCCCACAAGGCGGGGTGTCAGGACAGGGTAATGAGCAGTTCTTC. This translates into CASSPQGGVSGQGNEQFF.

This clonotype was counted many times. The rearrangement links TRBV25-1 to TRBJ1-2; TRBD1 might be the D (5 bases). Germline V CDR1 and CDR2: MGHDK, SYGVNS. This CDR3 has 14 amino acids. Trimming left V 6 bases short and J 8 bases short, with 19 bases between. CDR3 sequence (DNA): TGTGCCAGCAGGGGGGGGTCTGCGTTTGAAGGCTACACCTTC. Amino acid sequence: CASRGGSAFEGYTF.

CDR3 bases: TGTGCCAGCAGCGCTCTCCTGGGACTAGCGACCGAGCAGTACTTC. Protein sequence: CASSALLGLATEQYF. This chain uses TRBV7-2 with TRBJ2-7, with TRBD2 matching over 10 bases. V lost 5 bases to trimming and J lost 6 bases; unmatched junction nucleotides: 10. Per the germline V gene, CDR1 is SGHTA and CDR2 is FQGNSA. There are 15 residues in the CDR3.

This clonotype has a handful of counts. The chain is built from TRBV3-1 and TRBJ2-7; D may be TRBD2 (7 bases). The V gene's germline CDR1 is LGHDT and CDR2 YNNKEL (reference sequence). Trimming stripped 0 bases from V and 6 bases from J, with 24 bases between. The CDR3 is 18 residues long. DNA for the CDR3: TGTGCCAGCAGCCAAGAACGGGCCGGGGGGCCTCTGACCTGCGAGCAGTACTTC. Translating gives CASSQERAGGPLTCEQYF.

This clonotype was seen a handful of times. This chain links TRBV20-1 with TRBJ2-1; D perhaps matches TRBD1 (6 bases). V lost 5 bases to trimming and J lost 0 bases, with 11 bases between them. Germline V lookup: CDR1 DFQATT, CDR2 SNEGSKA (reference sequence). This CDR3 has 14 residues. CDR3 protein: CSAEHRASYNEQFF. DNA of the CDR3: TGCAGTGCTGAACACAGGGCCTCCTACAATGAGCAGTTCTTC.

V gene TRBV20-1 combines with J gene TRBJ2-3; D remains unclear. The CDR3 loop spans 16 amino acids. Trimming pared 2 bases from V and 1 base from J, leaving 16 bases between. Germline-derived CDR1 and CDR2 are DFQATT and SNEGSKA (reference sequence). The CDR3 nucleotides read TGCAGTGCTAGACCGGTCTCGCGGATAGGCACAGATACGCAGTATTTT. It is translated as CSARPVSRIGTDTQYF.

This clonotype was found a few times. The V gene is TRBV18, the J gene TRBJ2-7; weak D call: TRBD2 (6 bases). Trimming shortened V by 3 bases and J by 10 bases, and 16 bases separated the two germline ends. CDR1 is KGHSH, CDR2 LQKENI, per germline. This CDR3 comprises 13 residues. Here the CDR3 DNA reads TGTGCCAGCTCACCGGGACTTCAAGAGATCCAGTACTTC. Amino acids: CASSPGLQEIQYF.

The CDR3 DNA sequence: TGTGCCAGCAGCCAAGACTGGACTAGCGGGAGGGAGACCCAGTACTTC. Translating gives CASSQDWTSGRETQYF. The genes are TRBV3-1 and TRBJ2-5; 14 positions match TRBD2. The CDR3 consists of 16 residues. V trimming: 0 bases; J trimming: 5 bases; junction bases outside the gene matches: 2. Germline CDR1 LGHDT, CDR2 YNNKEL (reference sequence).

This clonotype was seen a handful of times. This chain uses TRBV2 with TRBJ2-5; 7 nucleotides align to TRBD2. This CDR3 has 15 residues. With 6 bases clipped from V and 2 bases from J, the junction kept 9 bases outside the gene matches. CDR1 and CDR2 (germline): SNHLY, FYNNEI. CDR3 bases: TGTGCCAGCAGAGACCAGCGGGGTGGGCAAGAGACCCAGTACTTC. Encoded protein: CASRDQRGGQETQYF.

This clonotype has ten or more counts. This chain links TRBV12-3 or TRBV12-4 with TRBJ2-1; D ambiguous. Trimming took 2 bases from V and 2 from J, leaving 1 base between them. The CDR3 spans 12 residues. The CDR3 nucleotides read TGTGCCAGCAGTTTACCCTACAATGAGCAGTTCTTC. Translated: CASSLPYNEQFF.

The genes are TRBV12-3 or TRBV12-4 and TRBJ2-1; D possibly matches TRBD1 or TRBD2 (6 bases each). The CDR3 is 15 amino acids. V lost 3 bases, J lost 13 bases, and 22 bases lay in between. The CDR3 is CASSLQWGAGETQFF. Written as DNA, the CDR3 is TGTGCCAGCAGTTTGCAATGGGGGGCCGGGGAGACCCAGTTCTTC.

The rearrangement links TRBV20-1 to TRBJ2-6, with 7 positions matching TRBD2. Per the germline V gene, CDR1 is DFQATT and CDR2 is SNEGSKA (reference sequence). The CDR3 runs 18 residues. The V gene end was trimmed by 1 base and the J gene end by 3 bases; junction bases not matched to a gene: 12. CDR3 DNA sequence: TGCAGTGCTAGAGCCTCCGGGACTACATTGCTTGGGGCCAACGTCCTGACTTTC. The encoded protein is CSARASGTTLLGANVLTF.

The chain has TRBV12-3 or TRBV12-4 and TRBJ2-1, with D perhaps TRBD1 (6 bases). Trimming removed 7 bases from V and 10 bases from J, with 17 bases in between. The CDR3 runs 13 residues. The CDR3: CASTPGRGKEQFF. The CDR3 bases are TGTGCCAGCACCCCTGGCAGGGGCAAGGAGCAGTTCTTC.

The chain combines TRBV7-2 with TRBJ1-2; a weak D match, TRBD1 (5 bases). Germline V gives CDR1 SGHTA, CDR2 FQGNSA. The CDR3 loop spans 15 amino acids. Trimming pared 1 base from V and 4 bases from J, leaving 13 bases between. The CDR3 region is CASSLGGGPGYGYTF. DNA of the CDR3: TGTGCCAGCAGCTTAGGCGGGGGTCCTGGCTATGGCTACACCTTC.

Of note for this clonotype: The final CDR3 position lacks the conserved phenylalanine or tryptophan, pointing to a likely read error. The CDR3 loop reads CASSERIRGIAQFS. CDR3 DNA sequence: TGCGCCAGCAGTGAGCGGATACGCGGGATCGCGCAGTTCTCC. The V and J genes are TRBV10-1 and TRBJ2-1; possible D gene TRBD2, 6 bases. The CDR3 spans 14 residues. Germline V gene sequence: CDR1 WNHNN, CDR2 SYGVQD (reference sequence). V dropped 2 bases and J dropped 12 bases, with 17 bases sitting between them.

The gene calls are TRBV4-1 and TRBJ1-1; 10 bases are a match to TRBD1. The CDR3 loop spans 15 amino acids. V was pared by 1 base and J by 5 bases, with 4 bases of the junction left unmatched. The germline gives CDR1 MGHRA, CDR2 YSYEKL. The CDR3 coding sequence is TGCGCCAGCAGCCAAGGACAGGGGGCGAGGACTGAAGCTTTCTTT. Translating gives CASSQGQGARTEAFF.

The CDR3 loop reads CASSLMVLATNEKLFF. In DNA, the CDR3 is TGTGCCAGCAGCTTAATGGTTTTAGCAACTAATGAAAAACTGTTTTTT. The chain combines TRBV7-9 with TRBJ1-4, with D unclear. V was shortened by 2 bases and J by 0 bases, with 10 bases between the two germline ends. Germline V CDR1 and CDR2: SEHNR, FQNEAQ (reference sequence). The length of the CDR3 is 16 residues.

This clonotype occurred a few times. The chain employs TRBV6-1 and TRBJ1-2, with 8 positions matching TRBD1. The junction had 13 bases not matched to a gene; V was cut back by 7 bases and J by 9 bases. Per the germline V gene, CDR1 is MNHNS and CDR2 is SASEGT. CDR3 length: 14 residues. CDR3 amino acids: CASIPPGQVESYTF. CDR3 bases: TGTGCCAGCATACCCCCGGGACAGGTGGAAAGCTACACCTTC.

The V gene is TRBV4-3, the J gene TRBJ2-3; the D is unclear. The CDR3 is 17 residues long. Per germline, CDR1 LGHNA and CDR2 YSLEER. Trimming shortened V by 0 bases and J by 4 bases, and 17 bases separated the two germline ends. CDR3 protein: CASSQDIGSSIADTQYF. The DNA for the CDR3 is TGCGCCAGCAGCCAAGATATCGGGTCCTCGATCGCAGATACGCAGTATTTT.

The rearrangement links TRBV12-3 or TRBV12-4 to TRBJ2-7; D is possibly TRBD2 (5 bases). The germline V and J ends were trimmed by 5 bases and 0 bases, with 11 bases remaining between them. The CDR3 is 14 amino acids. The CDR3 protein is CASSLRRDSYEQYF. In DNA, the CDR3 is TGTGCCAGCAGTCTCCGACGGGACTCCTACGAGCAGTACTTC.

The chain employs TRBV9 and TRBJ2-1, with TRBD1 matching 8 bases. The CDR3 spans 15 residues. V lost 4 bases, J lost 9 bases, and 12 bases stayed unmatched. Germline CDR1 is SGDLS and CDR2 is YYNGEE. CDR3: CASSPRQGRSREQFF. The CDR3 bases are TGTGCCAGCAGCCCACGACAGGGGCGGTCGCGTGAGCAGTTCTTC.

This clonotype was counted ten times or more. The chain has TRBV29-1 and TRBJ2-3; D is unresolved. This CDR3 has 11 amino acids. V was cut by 7 bases and J by 6 bases, with 11 bases left in between. Germline V lookup: CDR1 SQVTM, CDR2 ANQGSEA. DNA for the CDR3: TGCAGCGGTAGCCTTCTGGATACGCAGTATTTT. Translation: CSGSLLDTQYF.

This clonotype was seen repeatedly, ten times or more. The V and J genes are TRBV24-1 and TRBJ2-7, with 15 positions matching TRBD2. This CDR3 comprises 14 residues. Trimming at V came to 6 bases and at J to 9 bases, leaving 5 bases not matched to a gene. CDR1 is KGHDR and CDR2 is SFDVKD in the germline V gene. The CDR3 nucleotides are TGTGCCACCAGTTCTACGGGACTAGCGGGAGGGCAGTACTTC. This translates into CATSSTGLAGGQYF.

This clonotype was observed at least ten times. The chain combines TRBV11-2 with TRBJ2-4; D unclear. The CDR3 has 16 residues. Germline CDR1 SGHAT, CDR2 FQNNGV. V gave up 1 base and J gave up 0 bases, with 10 bases separating them. The CDR3 coding sequence is TGTGCCAGCAGCTTAGCGGTTCAAGGAGCCAAAAACATTCAGTACTTC. Residues: CASSLAVQGAKNIQYF. Full variable domain (remainder filled in from reference TRBV11-2 and TRBJ2-4): EAGVAQSPRYKIIEKRQSVAFWCNPISGHATLYWYQQILGQGPKLLIQFQNNGVVDDSQLPKDRFSAERLKGVDSTLKIQPAKLEDSAVYLCASSLAVQGAKNIQYFGAGTRLSVL.

Only a few counts were recorded for this clonotype. The V gene is TRBV7-8, the J gene TRBJ2-1; D is perhaps TRBD1 (6 bases). Per the germline V gene, CDR1 is SGHVS and CDR2 is FQNEAQ. V shed 3 bases and J shed 4 bases, with 10 bases lying between them. The CDR3 length is 14 residues. The CDR3 reads CASSFDRFYNEQFF. The CDR3 coding sequence is TGTGCCAGCAGCTTCGACAGGTTTTACAATGAGCAGTTCTTC.